The sequence of this TCR beta chain was determined in a study of shared clonotypes between healthy human individuals. Genomic DNA per cell subset filled all wells of several immunoSEQ plates. TCRdb keeps only in-frame clones here, not all; method: immunoSEQ multiplex PCR. In the table there are 2.3 million or so clones, more than 80% of which are singletons. Study-wide results and limits: Naive subsets, compared against memory subsets, generally had larger estimated richness values. Relative to their counterparts shared across all four donors, non-shared clonotypes exhibited diminished generation probabilities. A handful of donors had roughly 5% of their naive CD4 clonotypes in common.

Turning to this clone: Its matching antigen is unknown.

The sequence was obtained from a man aged 18 to 30 in good health. Some clones in this sample may be carry-over from other donors' samples. The source material was naive CD4+ T cells from PBMCs. The sample's subset: CD45RA+ positively selected.

The CDR3 here is CASGAGYGYTF. The CDR3 DNA reads as TGTGCCAGCGGGGCGGGCTATGGCTACACCTTC. The rearrangement links TRBV7-2 to TRBJ1-2; possibly TRBD1 for D (5 bases). Germline CDR1 and CDR2: SGHTA and FQGNSA. V was trimmed by 8 bases and J by 4 bases, leaving 8 bases between them. The CDR3 sequence is 11 residues long. The variable domain in full, with the rest retrieved from reference TRBV7-2 and TRBJ1-2, is GAGVSQSPSNKVTEKGKDVELRCDPISGHTALYWYRQSLGQGLEFLIYFQGNSAPDKSGLPSDRFSAERTGGSVSTLTIQRTQQEDSAVYLCASGAGYGYTFGSGTRLTVV.